Shown below are 26 T cell receptor beta chains from a single sample sequenced in a study of CD8 T cells in Susac syndrome. RNA, at roughly 0.5 to 1 ug, was reverse transcribed with random hexamers. MiXCR was run by TCRdb on the immunoSEQ multiplex PCR reads, yielding one entry per CDR3 protein. In the table there are 200,000 or so distinct CDR3 sequences, roughly 96% of which are singletons. The sequenced sample was CD4+ T cells from PBMCs. The receptor set was obtained from a human donor with multiple sclerosis.

This chain links TRBV3-1 with TRBJ2-5; 9 bases are a match to TRBD1. V trimming: 1 base; J trimming: 6 bases; junction bases outside the gene matches: 6. The CDR3 is made up of 15 amino acids. The germline gives CDR1 LGHDT, CDR2 YNNKEL (reference sequence). The CDR3 DNA follows: TGTGCCAGCAGCCAAGTCTACGGGACAGGGAAGACCCAGTACTTC. Protein: CASSQVYGTGKTQYF.

The V call is TRBV29-1, the J call TRBJ1-4; no clear D. V was pared by 6 bases and J by 8 bases, with 22 bases between. This CDR3 contains 15 residues. Per germline, CDR1 SQVTM and CDR2 ANQGSEA. CDR3 nucleotide sequence: TGCAGCGTCAAAGCCTATTCACCTGTTGAGGAAAAACTGTTTTTT. It specifies CSVKAYSPVEEKLFF.

The rearrangement joins TRBV15 to TRBJ2-7; D could derive from TRBD1 or TRBD2 (5 bases each). The CDR3 loop spans 15 amino acids. The ends were cut back, 0 bases at V and 4 bases at J, with 13 bases in the middle. Germline V CDR1 and CDR2: LNHNV, YYDKDF (reference sequence). The CDR3 is CATSREGTVRYEQYF. The CDR3 coding sequence is TGTGCCACCAGCAGAGAGGGGACGGTAAGGTACGAGCAGTACTTC.

The chain joins TRBV20-1 to TRBJ2-5; TRBD1 or TRBD2 may be the D gene (5 bases each). Trimming pared 4 bases from V and 1 base from J, leaving 13 bases between. This CDR3 spans 14 amino acids. Germline CDR1 and CDR2: DFQATT and SNEGSKA (reference sequence). DNA for the CDR3: TGCAGTGCTACAACCGGGGCTATCCAAGAGACCCAGTACTTC. As protein: CSATTGAIQETQYF.

The V call is TRBV9, the J call TRBJ2-1, with TRBD2 matching over 8 bases. The V gene end was trimmed by 0 bases and the J gene end by 4 bases; junction bases not matched to a gene: 3. This CDR3 is 15 amino acids long. Germline-derived CDR1 and CDR2 are SGDLS and YYNGEE. The DNA for the CDR3 is TGTGCCAGCAGCGTAGTTACTAGCGGTTACAATGAGCAGTTCTTC. It translates to CASSVVTSGYNEQFF.

V is TRBV5-4 and J is TRBJ2-6, with unresolved D. Trimming shortened V by 1 base and J by 3 bases, and 5 bases separated the two germline ends. This CDR3 spans 14 amino acids. CDR1 SGHNT and CDR2 YYREEE come from the germline V gene (reference sequence). The CDR3 region has the DNA TGTGCCAGCAGCTTGCGAGGTGGGGCCAACGTCCTGACTTTC. Translation gives CASSLRGGANVLTF.

CDR3 DNA sequence: TGTGCCAGCAGCCGGACAGGGAGCGACGAGCAGTACTTC. It translates to CASSRTGSDEQYF. The rearrangement links TRBV7-2 to TRBJ2-7, with TRBD1 matching over 8 bases. The CDR3 has 13 amino acids. In germline, CDR1 is SGHTA, CDR2 FQGNSA. Trimming removed 5 bases from V and 5 bases from J; junction bases left unmatched: 5.

The chain uses TRBV5-1 and TRBJ2-5; 9 positions agree with TRBD2. The germline CDR1 and CDR2 sequences are SGHRS and YFSETQ. The CDR3 consists of 15 residues. Losses at the gene ends were 2 bases for V and 4 bases for J; bases not matched to a gene: 6. In DNA form, the CDR3 reads TGCGCCAGCAGCTTATCCCTTAGCGGGGGAGAGACCCAGTACTTC. Amino acid sequence: CASSLSLSGGETQYF. The whole variable domain, filled in from reference TRBV5-1 and TRBJ2-5, reads KAGVTQTPRYLIKTRGQQVTLSCSPISGHRSVSWYQQTPGQGLQFLFEYFSETQRNKGNFPGRFSGRQFSNSRSEMNVSTLELGDSALYLCASSLSLSGGETQYFGPGTRLLVL.

The chain joins TRBV7-9 to TRBJ1-1; TRBD1 matches 7 bases. The germline CDR1 and CDR2 sequences are SEHNR and FQNEAQ (reference sequence). The CDR3 is made up of 13 amino acids. Unmatched junction bases numbered 2, after V lost 1 base and J lost 6 bases. CDR3 sequence reads: CASSLEGASEAFF. CDR3 bases: TGTGCCAGCAGCTTAGAGGGGGCCTCTGAAGCTTTCTTT.

V and J are TRBV18 and TRBJ2-7; D not resolved. Germline CDR1 reads KGHSH; CDR2 reads LQKENI. CDR3 length equals 12 residues. Trimming removed 3 bases at V and 8 bases at J, with 11 bases between. In nucleotides, the CDR3 is TGTGCCAGCTCACCCTTTCCCGGTAAGCAGTACTTC. Translating it yields CASSPFPGKQYF.

The rearrangement uses TRBV11-2 and TRBJ2-7; D is perhaps TRBD2 (6 bases). The V end lost 4 bases, the J end lost 3 bases, and 16 bases lay between the germline ends. The CDR3 is 15 amino acids. The germline CDR1 and CDR2 sequences are SGHAT and FQNNGV. The CDR3 nucleotides read TGTGCCAGCAGCTCACCCCGGGACTCAAGCTACGAGCAGTACTTC. Translated, it gives CASSSPRDSSYEQYF.

This sequence joins TRBV30 and TRBJ2-7, with 7 positions matching TRBD1. This CDR3 region has 11 residues. Germline assignment: CDR1 GTSNPN and CDR2 SVGIG (reference sequence). Unmatched junction bases numbered 2, after V lost 4 bases and J lost 5 bases. The CDR3 nucleotides are TGTGCCTGGACTGACAGGGACGAGCAGTACTTC. It encodes CAWTDRDEQYF.

The chain uses TRBV14 and TRBJ2-1, with 10 bases identical to TRBD1. The CDR3 runs to 15 residues. V trimming: 4 bases; J trimming: 4 bases; junction bases outside the gene matches: 4. Germline V gives CDR1 SGHDN, CDR2 FVKESK. The CDR3 here is CASSRGTGAYNEQFF. The CDR3 DNA sequence: TGTGCCAGCAGCCGAGGGACAGGGGCATACAATGAGCAGTTCTTC.

The chain has TRBV9 and TRBJ2-6; D not resolved. Germline CDR1 and CDR2: SGDLS and YYNGEE. The CDR3 totals 14 residues. Trimming took 6 bases from V and 0 from J, leaving 7 bases between them. DNA for the CDR3: TGTGCCAGCAATCGAGGCTCTGGGGCCAACGTCCTGACTTTC. Amino acid sequence: CASNRGSGANVLTF.

This sequence joins TRBV30 and TRBJ1-2; perhaps TRBD1 as D (5 bases). Germline assignment: CDR1 GTSNPN and CDR2 SVGIG (reference sequence). The CDR3 has 16 residues. V was cut by 2 bases and J by 4 bases, with 20 bases left in between. DNA for the CDR3: TGTGCCTGGAGTCAACCCCGAATGGGACCCTCCTATGGCTACACCTTC. This encodes CAWSQPRMGPSYGYTF.

A single count supports this clonotype. The J gene is TRBJ1-2, the V gene TRBV6-5; D is possibly TRBD1 (6 bases). The CDR3 has 13 amino acids. The germline V gene has CDR1 MNHEY and CDR2 SVGAGI. V gave up 10 bases and J gave up 4 bases, with 16 bases separating them. The CDR3 region has the DNA TGTGCCACCTTCCCCGCGGGGGCCTATGGCTACACCTTC. Its translation is CATFPAGAYGYTF.

The chain is built from TRBV4-2 and TRBJ1-2; no firm D call. Germline assignment: CDR1 LGHNA and CDR2 YNFKEQ. Trimming took off 3 bases at V and 6 bases at J, with 11 bases between the two ends. The CDR3 runs 13 residues. CDR3 region: CASSHGSKDGYTF. The CDR3 DNA sequence: TGTGCCAGCAGCCACGGCTCCAAGGATGGCTACACCTTC.

This clonotype has only a few counts. The genes are TRBV2 and TRBJ1-5; D remains ambiguous. This CDR3 has 13 amino acids. Germline lookup yields CDR1 SNHLY and CDR2 FYNNEI. V lost 5 bases to trimming and J lost 4 bases, with 9 bases between them. The CDR3 DNA follows: TGTGCCAGCAGTTTTTGGAGTAATCAGCCCCAGCATTTT. Protein sequence: CASSFWSNQPQHF.

The chain carries TRBV5-1 and TRBJ2-1; D might be TRBD2 (5 bases). Germline CDR1 is SGHRS and CDR2 is YFSETQ. Trimming removed 3 bases from V and 5 bases from J, with 12 bases in between. The CDR3 consists of 14 residues. The CDR3 DNA sequence: TGCGCCAGCAGCTCCAGCGGAAATAACAATGAGCAGTTCTTC. Translating it yields CASSSSGNNNEQFF.

This chain connects TRBV12-3 or TRBV12-4 to TRBJ1-5; D not resolved. V was clipped by 4 bases and J by 7 bases, with 11 bases between them. CDR3 size: 13 residues. The DNA of the CDR3 is TGTGCCAGCAGTTCTATGTTGTGGCAGCCCCAGCATTTT. This codes for CASSSMLWQPQHF.

The rearrangement uses TRBV29-1 and TRBJ2-7, with 13 bases fitting TRBD2. The J segment lost 3 bases and the V segment lost 4 bases, leaving 3 bases of the junction unmatched. The CDR3 spans 14 residues. Germline V gene sequence: CDR1 SQVTM, CDR2 ANQGSEA. This CDR3 is CSVARTSGGYEQYF. As DNA, the CDR3 is TGCAGCGTTGCCCGGACTAGCGGGGGCTACGAGCAGTACTTC.

This chain connects TRBV20-1 to TRBJ2-2, with D perhaps given as TRBD1 or TRBD2 (6 bases each). The CDR3 is made up of 14 amino acids. Trimming took off 6 bases at V and 1 base at J, with 12 bases between the two ends. CDR1 and CDR2 (germline): DFQATT, SNEGSKA (reference sequence). The CDR3 here is CSAPKGGNTGELFF. CDR3 DNA: TGCAGTGCCCCCAAGGGGGGGAACACCGGGGAGCTGTTTTTT.

The chain uses TRBV12-3 or TRBV12-4 and TRBJ1-4; 8 nucleotides align to TRBD1. V was pared by 6 bases and J by 4 bases, with 4 bases of the junction left unmatched. CDR3 length: 14 amino acids. The CDR3 DNA reads TGTGCCAGCAGCCCCGGACAGGGTAATGAAAAACTGTTTTTT. This gives the protein CASSPGQGNEKLFF.

This clonotype was observed a single time. This chain connects TRBV20-1 to TRBJ1-2; D unresolved. The CDR3 sequence is 12 residues long. Germline assignment: CDR1 DFQATT and CDR2 SNEGSKA (reference sequence). V gave up 5 bases and J gave up 0 bases, with 7 bases separating them. The CDR3 sequence is CSASVANYGYTF. The CDR3 DNA sequence: TGCAGTGCTTCCGTCGCTAACTATGGCTACACCTTC.

The chain recombines TRBV6-6 with TRBJ2-5; a possible D gene is TRBD1 (6 bases). The V end was cut by 10 bases, the J end by 4 bases, with 10 bases between. The CDR3 is 11 residues long. Germline assignment: CDR1 MNHNY and CDR2 SVGAGI (reference sequence). The CDR3, as DNA: TGTGCCACTTCCAGGGGAGAGACCCAGTACTTC. This encodes CATSRGETQYF.

CDR3 sequence (DNA): TGCAGTGCTAGAGTAGCGGGAGGGCCGGGGGAGACCCAGTACTTC. This translates into CSARVAGGPGETQYF. The J gene is TRBJ2-5, the V gene TRBV20-1, with 11 bases identical to TRBD2. Germline values: CDR1 DFQATT, CDR2 SNEGSKA (reference sequence). The V segment lost 1 base and the J segment 5 bases; nucleotides outside the gene matches: 6. The CDR3 is 15 residues long.